Included here is one T cell receptor (beta chain) sequence, with context. Its antigen remains unknown. This CDR3 region has 13 residues. V gave up 1 base and J gave up 1 base, with 6 bases separating them. Germline CDR1 is SGHRS and CDR2 is YFSETQ. This specimen belongs to a study of cytomegalovirus exposure and HLA in healthy donors. PCR used 60 Vbeta primers and 13 Jbeta primers. The table came from immunoSEQ multiplex PCR; TCRdb's copy has only in-frame clones and leaves some out. Among more than 150,000 clones listed, over 75% were seen once. General study findings and limits: Researchers reported that a few CMV-associated chains were confirmed in vitro as CMV antigen-specific. In a later analysis, TCR beta V- and J-gene trimming showed a link to a missense DCLRE1C variant. TCR beta chains associated with HLA were, in a later analysis, more clonally expanded than equally common others.

The gene calls are TRBV5-1 and TRBJ2-7; D gene ambiguous. The sample taken for sequencing was PBMCs. The source is a man aged 45-60 years in good health and CMV-seropositive. In nucleotides, the CDR3 is TGCGCCAGCAGCTTGTACGAGTCCTACGAGCAGTACTTC. Translation: CASSLYESYEQYF. The full variable domain, rest sourced from reference TRBV5-1 and TRBJ2-7, is KAGVTQTPRYLIKTRGQQVTLSCSPISGHRSVSWYQQTPGQGLQFLFEYFSETQRNKGNFPGRFSGRQFSNSRSEMNVSTLELGDSALYLCASSLYESYEQYFGPGTRLTVT.